This TCR beta chain was sequenced for a study of PD-1 and CTLA-4 blockade in melanoma. CDR3 length equals 13 residues. J lost 6 bases, V lost 2 bases, and 6 bases had no gene match. Germline assignment: CDR1 SQVTM and CDR2 ANQGSEA. The table came from immunoSEQ multiplex PCR; TCRdb's copy has only in-frame clones and leaves some out. The sample records 30,000 to 35,000 clones, around 93% being singletons. The specimen comprised CD8+ T cells from peripheral blood, sampled from a patient given anti-PD-1 treatment. The TCR was taken from a human donor with melanoma. V gene TRBV29-1 combines with J gene TRBJ2-7, with TRBD1 matching over 8 bases. CDR3 residues: CSVETRQGREQYF. In nucleotides, the CDR3 is TGCAGCGTTGAAACACGACAGGGGCGCGAGCAGTACTTC.